A single sample gave rise to the 8 T cell receptor beta chains below, sequenced in a study of cytomegalovirus exposure and HLA in healthy donors (dated by TCRdb to about 2017). To prepare the library, the immunoSEQ multiplex PCR assay was applied. The multiplex PCR relied on a mix of 60 forward primers for TCR Vbeta segments and 13 reverse primers for TCR Jbeta segments. Not all clones reach the TCRdb copy of this immuneACCESS table, which keeps in-frame sequences only. Checked studies attribute under half of the gap to unresolved V genes and leave the rest unexplained. Across this sample there are 87,000 or so clones, with around four fifths seen only once. Of the sample, less than 5% is held by the ten largest clones. Sequenced input: PBMCs. Source of these receptors: a middle-aged woman in good health and CMV-seronegative.

The chain couples TRBV28 to TRBJ1-5; perhaps TRBD1 as D (6 bases). V lost 1 base, J lost 1 base, and 14 bases lay in between. Germline CDR1 MDHEN, CDR2 SYDVKM. The CDR3 is 17 residues long. The CDR3 here is CASSLFMPGESNQPQHF. The DNA of the CDR3 is TGTGCCAGCAGTTTATTTATGCCAGGGGAGAGCAATCAGCCCCAGCATTTT.

V is TRBV5-4 and J is TRBJ1-1; the D is unclear. V lost 3 bases, J lost 1 base, and 13 bases lay in between. From germline, CDR1 is SGHNT and CDR2 YYREEE (reference sequence). The CDR3 totals 15 residues. CDR3 in amino acids: CASSSQKRGNTEAFF. The CDR3 DNA sequence: TGTGCCAGCAGCTCGCAAAAACGGGGGAACACTGAAGCTTTCTTT.

The chain carries TRBV10-3 and TRBJ2-5, with D perhaps matching TRBD2 (6 bases). The CDR3 is made up of 12 amino acids. The germline V gene has CDR1 ENHRY and CDR2 SYGVKD. The ends were cut back, 8 bases at V and 7 bases at J, with 14 bases in the middle. The CDR3 bases are TGTGCCATCTCTGACGGGGGAGTGACCCAGTACTTC. Amino acids: CAISDGGVTQYF.

CDR3 sequence: CASSLGGQSSYNEQFF. The DNA of the CDR3 is TGTGCCAGCAGCCTCGGCGGCCAGAGCTCCTACAATGAGCAGTTCTTC. The chain couples TRBV11-3 to TRBJ2-1; D is uncertain. V lost 5 bases and J 0 bases, leaving 14 bases between the germline ends. The CDR3 loop spans 16 amino acids. CDR1 and CDR2 from the germline V gene are SGHNT and YENEEA.

The rearrangement links TRBV30 to TRBJ1-1, with TRBD1 as a possible D gene (6 bases). CDR1 and CDR2 from the germline V gene are GTSNPN and SVGIG (reference sequence). The CDR3 runs to 12 residues. V gave up 5 bases and J gave up 4 bases, with 11 bases separating them. For the CDR3, the DNA is TGTGCCTGGCAAACAGGGAGCACTGAAGCTTTCTTT. It codes for CAWQTGSTEAFF.

The rearrangement uses TRBV5-4 and TRBJ2-5; 9 bases match TRBD1. V lost 6 bases to trimming and J lost 6 bases; unmatched junction nucleotides: 18. Germline CDR1 is SGHNT and CDR2 is YYREEE (reference sequence). The CDR3 has 17 residues. The CDR3 reads CASTEGGADRGIKTQYF. The CDR3 DNA is TGTGCCAGCACCGAGGGGGGGGCGGACAGGGGAATTAAGACCCAGTACTTC. Complete variable domain (other parts from reference TRBV5-4 and TRBJ2-5): ETGVTQSPTHLIKTRGQQVTLRCSSQSGHNTVSWYQQALGQGPQFIFQYYREEENGRGNFPPRFSGLQFPNYSSELNVNALELDDSALYLCASTEGGADRGIKTQYFGPGTRLLVL.

The gene calls are TRBV2 and TRBJ1-3; D perhaps matches TRBD1 (6 bases). Germline V CDR1 and CDR2: SNHLY, FYNNEI. CDR3 length: 14 residues. V was shortened by 4 bases and J by 7 bases, with 14 bases between the two germline ends. The CDR3: CASSASDRPNTIYF. The CDR3 DNA reads as TGTGCCAGCAGTGCATCTGACAGGCCGAACACCATATATTTT.

The chain links TRBV4-1 to TRBJ1-2; a weak D match, TRBD1 (6 bases). Germline V gene lookup returns CDR1 MGHRA and CDR2 YSYEKL. V gave up 6 bases and J gave up 2 bases, with 19 bases separating them. The length of the CDR3 is 16 residues. The CDR3 bases are TGCGCCAGCAGGGCTGGGGGCACAGAGATCAACTATGGCTACACCTTC. Its protein is CASRAGGTEINYGYTF.